These 11 T cell receptor beta chains share one sample of origin, sequenced in a study of long-term antiretroviral therapy in people with HIV. Researchers ran immunoSEQ v3.0 at survey level. Measured with immunoSEQ multiplex PCR; TCRdb has only the in-frame clones, and not every one. The table has 20,000 or so clones, more than 75% seen once. The source material was unsorted PBMCs, sampled almost 6 years after starting antiretroviral therapy. The receptors were gathered from a man between 25 and 39 years old with HIV.

The chain recombines TRBV19 with TRBJ2-3; 12 positions agree with TRBD2. The CDR3 has 16 amino acids. CDR1 is LNHDA, CDR2 SQIVND, per germline (reference sequence). Trimming took 1 base from V and 6 from J; bases not matched to a gene: 5. CDR3: CASSIVATSGGDTQYF. The CDR3 coding sequence is TGTGCCAGTAGTATAGTCGCGACTAGCGGGGGCGATACGCAGTATTTT.

In this sample, this clone turned up a few times. The V call is TRBV7-9, the J call TRBJ1-5; D is unclear. Per germline, CDR1 SEHNR and CDR2 FQNEAQ (reference sequence). The V end was cut by 1 base, the J end by 4 bases, with 8 bases between. The CDR3 length is 14 residues. This CDR3 is CASSLDSPNQPQHF. In DNA, the CDR3 is TGTGCCAGCAGCTTAGATTCCCCAAATCAGCCCCAGCATTTT.

As for this clone: A much larger clone lies a single base off, so this may be a read error. V usage is TRBV11-1 and J usage is TRBJ2-1; D uncertain. Trimming stripped 7 bases from V and 10 bases from J, with 2 bases between. The germline V gene has CDR1 SGHAT and CDR2 FQDESV (reference sequence). The CDR3 consists of 8 residues. CDR3 coding DNA: TGTGCCAGCACAGAGCAGTTCTTC. As protein: CASTEQFF.

The gene calls are TRBV7-2 and TRBJ1-5; D is undetermined. The CDR3 runs to 15 residues. Germline V gene sequence: CDR1 SGHTA, CDR2 FQGNSA. V lost 5 bases and J 3 bases, leaving 14 bases between the germline ends. DNA for the CDR3: TGTGCCAGCAGCCAATGGGTGGCACCCAATCAGCCCCAGCATTTT. It codes for CASSQWVAPNQPQHF.

This chain links TRBV28 with TRBJ2-5, with 11 nucleotides matching TRBD2. The length of the CDR3 is 16 residues. Germline loops: CDR1 MDHEN, CDR2 SYDVKM. Unmatched junction bases numbered 11, after V lost 6 bases and J lost 5 bases. The chain's CDR3 is CASRSVAGGGAETQYF. DNA of the CDR3: TGTGCCAGCAGGAGCGTAGCGGGGGGGGGAGCGGAGACCCAGTACTTC.

The gene calls are TRBV11-3 and TRBJ2-3; D is ambiguous. V gave up 1 base and J gave up 7 bases, with 15 bases separating them. CDR1 SGHNT and CDR2 YENEEA come from the germline V gene. This CDR3 spans 15 amino acids. CDR3 sequence (DNA): TGTGCCAGCAGCTTAGCCTCCGGTAAAGGCAATACGCAGTATTTT. Protein product: CASSLASGKGNTQYF.

This clone was detected only a few times. The V call is TRBV7-9, the J call TRBJ1-1; D gene ambiguous. The V gene's germline CDR1 is SEHNR and CDR2 FQNEAQ (reference sequence). The CDR3 extends over 15 amino acids. Deletions cut 1 base from V and 8 bases from J, with 17 bases between. The CDR3, as DNA: TGTGCCAGCAGCTTAGGTGAGCTCCCCAAGGCAGAAGCTTTCTTT. Its translation: CASSLGELPKAEAFF.

In nucleotides, the CDR3 is TGTGCCAGTAGGAAACAGGGAGGGTTCACTGAAGCTTTCTTT. It yields the protein CASRKQGGFTEAFF. The chain has TRBV19 and TRBJ1-1; D may be TRBD1 (6 bases). The V and J ends lost 6 bases and 4 bases respectively, with 15 bases between them. Germline V gene sequence: CDR1 LNHDA, CDR2 SQIVND (reference sequence). This CDR3 has 14 amino acids.

The J gene is TRBJ2-7, the V gene TRBV4-3; possibly TRBD1 for D (6 bases). V lost 1 base, J lost 2 bases, and 15 bases lay in between. CDR3 length: 16 residues. Germline loops: CDR1 LGHNA, CDR2 YSLEER. DNA of the CDR3: TGCGCCAGCAGCCAAGGAGGGGCAGGACAGACCTACGAGCAGTACTTC. Translating it yields CASSQGGAGQTYEQYF.

This chain joins TRBV28 and TRBJ2-7, with D tentatively TRBD1 (6 bases). This CDR3 is built from 15 residues. Trimming took 5 bases from V and 4 from J, leaving 18 bases between them. Germline CDR1 is MDHEN and CDR2 is SYDVKM. CDR3 sequence reads: CASSQSVGQRYEQYF. As DNA, the CDR3 is TGTGCCAGCAGTCAGTCGGTAGGACAGCGATACGAGCAGTACTTC. Variable domain in full (rest from reference TRBV28 and TRBJ2-7): DVKVTQSSRYLVKRTGEKVFLECVQDMDHENMFWYRQDPGLGLRLIYFSYDVKMKEKGDIPEGYSVSREKKERFSLILESASTNQTSMYLCASSQSVGQRYEQYFGPGTRLTVT.

V is TRBV4-3 and J is TRBJ2-1, with no clear D. CDR3 length: 18 amino acids. V was pared by 0 bases and J by 2 bases, with 17 bases between. In germline, CDR1 is LGHNA, CDR2 YSLEER. The CDR3: CASSQDWRLLGAYNEQFF. CDR3 sequence (DNA): TGCGCCAGCAGCCAAGATTGGCGACTCTTAGGCGCCTACAATGAGCAGTTCTTC.